The 19 T cell receptor beta chains given below trace back to one sample, sequenced in a study of T-cell reconstitution after alpha-beta-depleted transplantation in children. The library targeted TCRbeta and was prepared with unique molecular identifiers. TCRdb passed the PCR reads through MiXCR, listing each CDR3 protein once. Here the sample spans 190,000 or so distinct CDR3 sequences, approximately 6.6% being singletons. The sequenced sample was PBMCs from the stem cell graft donor, obtained from the stem cell graft. All receptors derive from a human donor who donated a stem cell graft to a child with Wiskott-Aldrich syndrome.

In its sample, this clonotype was seen many times. The gene calls are TRBV12-3 or TRBV12-4 and TRBJ2-2, with TRBD1 identical over 7 bases. This CDR3 region has 15 residues. With V trimmed by 6 bases and J by 3 bases, 7 bases remained unmatched. CDR3 DNA: TGTGCCAGCAGAGACAGGGTATGGGACACCGGGGAGCTGTTTTTT. It yields the protein CASRDRVWDTGELFF.

The chain employs TRBV6-2 or TRBV6-3 and TRBJ2-1; tentatively, D is TRBD1 (6 bases). V dropped 5 bases and J dropped 7 bases, with 9 bases sitting between them. Germline V gene data show CDR1 as MNHEY and CDR2 as SVGEGT. The CDR3 sequence is 12 residues long. CDR3: CASSRRGNEQFF. Here the CDR3 DNA reads TGTGCCAGCAGTCGCAGGGGAAATGAGCAGTTCTTC.

This clonotype appeared many times. The chain recombines TRBV7-2 with TRBJ2-3; the D is unclear. Germline V lookup: CDR1 SGHTA, CDR2 FQGNSA. Trimming took 1 base from V and 2 from J, leaving 4 bases between them. This CDR3 spans 13 amino acids. CDR3 sequence (DNA): TGTGCCAGCAGCTTAGGCTACACAGATACGCAGTATTTT. It codes for CASSLGYTDTQYF.

Only a few counts were recorded for this clonotype. This chain uses TRBV24-1 with TRBJ1-5, with TRBD1 identical over 7 bases. The CDR3 runs to 16 residues. Germline lookup yields CDR1 KGHDR and CDR2 SFDVKD. The J segment lost 0 bases and the V segment lost 6 bases, leaving 7 bases of the junction unmatched. CDR3 amino acids: CATSKLTGNSNQPQHF. CDR3 DNA sequence: TGTGCCACCAGTAAACTGACAGGGAATAGCAATCAGCCCCAGCATTTT.

The chain links TRBV7-9 to TRBJ2-7; 9 bases are a match to TRBD1. Germline V gene data show CDR1 as SEHNR and CDR2 as FQNEAQ (reference sequence). The CDR3 has 15 residues. V lost 7 bases to trimming and J lost 5 bases; unmatched junction nucleotides: 12. In DNA form, the CDR3 reads TGTGCCAGCACCAGGGGACAGGGTCGGTTCCACGAGCAGTACTTC. This encodes CASTRGQGRFHEQYF.

This clonotype was seen a few times. J is TRBJ2-1 and V is TRBV27; 9 bases agree with TRBD1. This CDR3 is 14 amino acids long. Germline V gene data show CDR1 as MNHEY and CDR2 as SMNVEV (reference sequence). Losses at the gene ends were 2 bases for V and 8 bases for J; bases not matched to a gene: 4. The CDR3 protein is CASSLGTGGDEQFF. The CDR3 nucleotides read TGTGCCAGCAGTTTAGGTACAGGGGGCGATGAGCAGTTCTTC.

At least ten counts were recorded for this clonotype. The CDR3 spells CASSASAGTDLQHF. The CDR3 DNA reads as TGTGCCAGCAGTGCCTCGGCAGGGACGGACCTCCAGCATTTT. V gene TRBV12-3 or TRBV12-4 combines with J gene TRBJ1-5; TRBD1 might be the D (5 bases). The V end was cut by 5 bases, the J end by 12 bases, with 20 bases between. This CDR3 is built from 14 residues.

This clonotype showed up many times. The CDR3 DNA is TGTGCCAGCTCACCCCTCGACATGAACACTGAAGCTTTCTTT. It is translated as CASSPLDMNTEAFF. The chain recombines TRBV18 with TRBJ1-1; D unresolved. V lost 3 bases, J lost 0 bases, and 8 bases lay in between. The CDR3 contains 14 residues. Germline CDR1 reads KGHSH; CDR2 reads LQKENI. The whole variable domain, filled in from reference TRBV18 and TRBJ1-1, reads NAGVMQNPRHLVRRRGQEARLRCSPMKGHSHVYWYRQLPEEGLKFMVYLQKENIIDESGMPKERFSAEFPKEGPSILRIQQVVRGDSAAYFCASSPLDMNTEAFFGQGTRLTVV.

This chain connects TRBV7-9 to TRBJ1-1; 8 bases are shared with TRBD1. The ends lost 5 bases at V and 5 bases at J; junction bases unmatched: 10. CDR1 SEHNR and CDR2 FQNEAQ come from the germline V gene (reference sequence). This CDR3 is built from 15 residues. The CDR3 protein is CASSPPQGARTEAFF. The CDR3 DNA follows: TGTGCCAGCAGCCCCCCCCAGGGGGCGCGGACTGAAGCTTTCTTT. The whole variable domain, filled in from reference TRBV7-9 and TRBJ1-1, reads DTGVSQNPRHKITKRGQNVTFRCDPISEHNRLYWYRQTLGQGPEFLTYFQNEAQLEKSRLLSDRFSAERPKGSFSTLEIQRTEQGDSAMYLCASSPPQGARTEAFFGQGTRLTVV.

This clonotype was recorded a few times. The gene calls are TRBV4-3 and TRBJ1-4; TRBD1 might be the D (6 bases). V lost 1 base and J lost 7, with 19 bases in between. The length of the CDR3 is 17 residues. Germline assignment: CDR1 LGHNA and CDR2 YSLEER. The CDR3 spells CASSQVTLGGAFEKLFF. As DNA, the CDR3 is TGCGCCAGCAGCCAAGTGACCCTCGGGGGCGCGTTTGAAAAACTGTTTTTT.

This clonotype was counted between two and nine times. The genes are TRBV28 and TRBJ2-7, with a tentative D call TRBD1 (6 bases). Trimming pared 5 bases from V and 7 bases from J, leaving 15 bases between. In germline, CDR1 is MDHEN, CDR2 SYDVKM. There are 13 residues in the CDR3. The CDR3 loop reads CASSPTGSGEQYF. CDR3 nucleotides: TGTGCCAGCAGTCCCACAGGGTCAGGGGAGCAGTACTTC.

The chain has TRBV3-1 and TRBJ1-1; D may be TRBD1 (5 bases). This CDR3 comprises 16 residues. V was cut by 4 bases and J by 0 bases, with 15 bases left in between. Germline V CDR1 and CDR2: LGHDT, YNNKEL (reference sequence). The CDR3 DNA reads TGTGCCAGCAGCCGAGGGGTCGGTCTAATGAACACTGAAGCTTTCTTT. Protein: CASSRGVGLMNTEAFF.

This clonotype has a handful of counts. The chain joins TRBV13 to TRBJ2-7, with D possibly matching TRBD2 (5 bases). The CDR3 consists of 14 residues. Trimming removed 5 bases at V and 7 bases at J, with 18 bases between. CDR1 and CDR2 from the germline V gene are PRHDT and FYEKMQ (reference sequence). The CDR3 bases are TGTGCCAGCAGCCCCGCTAGCCCCGTGCTTGAGCAGTACTTC. Its translation is CASSPASPVLEQYF.

This clonotype was picked up many times. This chain joins TRBV7-2 and TRBJ2-5; D unresolved. The CDR3 length is 13 residues. Germline V gene lookup returns CDR1 SGHTA and CDR2 FQGNSA. Trimming cost V 1 base and J 5 bases, with 8 bases left between them. Here the CDR3 DNA reads TGTGCCAGCAGCTTAGATTTGGGGGAGACCCAGTACTTC. Protein: CASSLDLGETQYF.

This clonotype was recorded many times. J is TRBJ2-1 and V is TRBV29-1; D is uncertain. The germline CDR1 and CDR2 sequences are SQVTM and ANQGSEA. This CDR3 has 12 residues. The ends were cut back, 3 bases at V and 2 bases at J, with 5 bases in the middle. Here the CDR3 DNA reads TGCAGCGTTGATTACCCCTACAATGAGCAGTTCTTC. It yields the protein CSVDYPYNEQFF.

This clonotype was picked up many times. The chain uses TRBV12-3 or TRBV12-4 and TRBJ2-2, with D hard to call. V lost 6 bases, J lost 4 bases, and 3 bases lay in between. The CDR3 length is 11 residues. The CDR3 coding sequence is TGTGCCAGCAGCACCACCGGGGAGCTGTTTTTT. Translation gives CASSTTGELFF.

There are a few counts of this clonotype. V gene TRBV20-1 combines with J gene TRBJ1-1, with D possibly TRBD1 on 5 matching bases. The germline V gene encodes CDR1 DFQATT and CDR2 SNEGSKA (reference sequence). The CDR3 loop spans 12 amino acids. V was shortened by 1 base and J by 3 bases, with 6 bases between the two germline ends. The DNA for the CDR3 is TGCAGTGCTAGAGCCAGGGACACTGAAGCTTTCTTT. Protein product: CSARARDTEAFF.

There are many counts of this clonotype. This chain uses TRBV6-1 with TRBJ2-3; TRBD2 agrees at 8 bases. CDR1 is MNHNS and CDR2 is SASEGT in the germline V gene. The length of the CDR3 is 15 residues. V shed 7 bases and J 4 bases; nucleotides not matched to a gene: 10. CDR3 residues: CASTRAGGVADTQYF. The CDR3 DNA reads as TGTGCCAGCACCCGGGCGGGAGGAGTAGCAGATACGCAGTATTTT.

The sample holds a few counts of this clonotype. The gene calls are TRBV2 and TRBJ1-1; no clear D. V was pared by 11 bases and J by 0 bases, with 13 bases between. CDR1 and CDR2 (germline): SNHLY, FYNNEI. The CDR3 spans 13 residues. Written as DNA, the CDR3 is TGTGCCGGAAACGAGGACCTGAACACTGAAGCTTTCTTT. Residues: CAGNEDLNTEAFF.